The next 19 T cell receptor beta chains were all read from a single sample in a study of identical twins. TCRdb ran MiXCR on the 5' RACE reads and lists one entry per CDR3 protein. The sample contains hundreds of thousands of distinct CDR3 sequences, roughly 20% of which appear only once. The sample also formed part of further work on T cells expressing NK-cell markers.

Sample: PBMCs. These receptors all come from a woman aged 18-30 years in good health.

This clonotype showed up many times. This may stem from a read error, because a much larger clone lies one nucleotide away. The V call is TRBV6-5, the J call TRBJ2-5, with D perhaps being TRBD1 or TRBD2 (5 bases each). V shed 3 bases and J shed 7 bases, with 6 bases lying between them. Germline V CDR1 and CDR2: MNHEY, SVGAGI. CDR3 length: 11 residues. CDR3 in amino acids: CASSYGGTQYF. In nucleotides, the CDR3 is TGTGCCAGCAGTTATGGGGGGACCCAGTACTTC.

The chain recombines TRBV20-1 with TRBJ2-1; D is ambiguous. Germline V gene lookup returns CDR1 DFQATT and CDR2 SNEGSKA (reference sequence). The V and J ends lost 2 bases and 7 bases respectively, with 6 bases between them. There are 11 residues in the CDR3. This CDR3 reads CSARIVNEQFF. Written as DNA, the CDR3 is TGCAGTGCTAGAATTGTAAATGAGCAGTTCTTC.

The chain joins TRBV6-2 or TRBV6-3 to TRBJ2-1; weak D call: TRBD2 (5 bases). Per the germline V gene, CDR1 is MNHEY and CDR2 is SVGEGT. This CDR3 spans 16 amino acids. Trimming left V 5 bases short and J 4 bases short, with 18 bases between. CDR3 coding DNA: TGTGCCAGCAGTAGGACGGCGGGCCGCACATACAATGAGCAGTTCTTC. Translated, it gives CASSRTAGRTYNEQFF.

This clonotype was seen more than once but under ten times. The chain is built from TRBV4-1 and TRBJ2-1; TRBD1 might be the D (6 bases). There are 18 residues in the CDR3. V lost 4 bases to trimming and J lost 6 bases, with 25 bases between them. The germline CDR1 and CDR2 sequences are MGHRA and YSYEKL. DNA of the CDR3: TGCGCCAGCAGCCCGACGGGAAGGGACACACACACACGCAATGAGCAGTTCTTC. The encoded protein is CASSPTGRDTHTRNEQFF.

The chain combines TRBV11-2 with TRBJ2-3; D remains unclear. This CDR3 comprises 14 residues. Trimming cost V 1 base and J 4 bases, with 9 bases left between them. Germline lookup yields CDR1 SGHAT and CDR2 FQNNGV. The CDR3 region is CASSLGARSDTQYF. As DNA, the CDR3 is TGTGCCAGCAGCTTAGGAGCGCGGTCAGATACGCAGTATTTT.

The J gene is TRBJ2-5, the V gene TRBV5-1; TRBD2 matches 15 bases. J gave up 4 bases and V 4 bases, and 5 bases lay outside the gene matches. CDR3 length equals 16 residues. CDR1 SGHRS and CDR2 YFSETQ come from the germline V gene. In DNA, the CDR3 is TGCGCCAGCAGCCGCGGACTAGCGGGAGGGGGAGAGACCCAGTACTTC. As protein: CASSRGLAGGGETQYF.

The chain combines TRBV11-3 with TRBJ2-3, with D unclear. This CDR3 contains 11 residues. V was pared by 5 bases and J by 7 bases, with 7 bases between. Germline V gene sequence: CDR1 SGHNT, CDR2 YENEEA. CDR3 protein: CASSKTYTQYF. The DNA for the CDR3 is TGTGCCAGCAGCAAGACGTATACGCAGTATTTT. The full variable domain, rest sourced from reference TRBV11-3 and TRBJ2-3, is EAGVVQSPRYKIIEKKQPVAFWCNPISGHNTLYWYLQNLGQGPELLIRYENEEAVDDSQLPKDRFSAERLKGVDSTLKIQPAELGDSAVYLCASSKTYTQYFGPGTRLTVL.

The V call is TRBV10-3, the J call TRBJ2-3, with 8 bases lining up with TRBD1. V lost 5 bases and J lost 6; bases outside the gene matches: 7. Germline V gene sequence: CDR1 ENHRY, CDR2 SYGVKD. The CDR3 runs 14 residues. The CDR3 spells CAISRTGIKDTQYF. The CDR3 coding sequence is TGTGCCATCAGTAGGACAGGGATCAAGGATACGCAGTATTTT.

There are many counts of this clonotype. The chain employs TRBV5-1 and TRBJ2-7; tentatively, D is TRBD1 (5 bases). Between the trimmed V and J ends, which lost 4 bases and 3 bases, there was a span of 17 bases. Germline values: CDR1 SGHRS, CDR2 YFSETQ. This CDR3 spans 15 amino acids. CDR3 in DNA: TGCGCCAGCAGCCTTGGTCAGGGCAACTTCTACGAGCAGTACTTC. Translation: CASSLGQGNFYEQYF.

The rearrangement uses TRBV6-1 and TRBJ2-1; tentative D call: TRBD2 (5 bases). Germline V gene lookup returns CDR1 MNHNS and CDR2 SASEGT. The CDR3 is made up of 14 amino acids. Trimming took 6 bases from V and 0 from J, leaving 9 bases between them. As DNA, the CDR3 is TGTGCCAGCAGGCGGGCTAACTCCTACAATGAGCAGTTCTTC. Encoded protein: CASRRANSYNEQFF.

The genes are TRBV5-1 and TRBJ2-5, with TRBD2 matching 9 bases. Trimming removed 2 bases from V and 1 base from J; junction bases left unmatched: 6. The CDR3 has 16 residues. CDR1 is SGHRS and CDR2 is YFSETQ in the germline V gene. Here the CDR3 reads CASSLPGLAVQETQYF. The DNA for the CDR3 is TGCGCCAGCAGCTTACCGGGACTAGCAGTCCAAGAGACCCAGTACTTC.

This clonotype appeared a few times. The chain combines TRBV10-3 with TRBJ2-3; D not certain. Germline V lookup: CDR1 ENHRY, CDR2 SYGVKD. Trimming took 5 bases from V and 2 from J, leaving 5 bases between them. The CDR3 extends over 12 amino acids. CDR3 residues: CAISWHTDTQYF. Written as DNA, the CDR3 is TGTGCCATCAGTTGGCACACAGATACGCAGTATTTT.

This clonotype was detected a few times. The chain combines TRBV12-3 or TRBV12-4 with TRBJ2-3; 12 bases match TRBD2. V trimming: 4 bases; J trimming: 4 bases; junction bases outside the gene matches: 18. The CDR3 runs to 20 residues. The CDR3 region has the DNA TGTGCCAGCAGTTCTCTTCCGGGACTAGCGGGTCCTCGGCAATCAGATACGCAGTATTTT. Its translation is CASSSLPGLAGPRQSDTQYF.

This clonotype turned up a few times. The rearrangement joins TRBV5-1 to TRBJ2-5; no clear D gene. The CDR3 sequence is 14 residues long. Trimming removed 0 bases at V and 1 base at J, with 7 bases between. Germline values: CDR1 SGHRS, CDR2 YFSETQ. The CDR3 DNA sequence: TGCGCCAGCAGCTTGGCCCAGACCCAAGAGACCCAGTACTTC. This sequence encodes CASSLAQTQETQYF.

This clonotype occurred a few times. The J gene is TRBJ2-1, the V gene TRBV7-9, with 8 bases lining up with TRBD2. This CDR3 is built from 15 residues. CDR1 is SEHNR, CDR2 FQNEAQ, per germline (reference sequence). V gave up 5 bases and J gave up 8 bases; unmatched junction bases: 11. CDR3 nucleotides: TGTGCCAGCAGCCCCCGGGGGGGGAGAAACTATGAGCAGTTCTTC. Its translation is CASSPRGGRNYEQFF.

V is TRBV20-1 and J is TRBJ2-1, with D uncertain. The germline V gene encodes CDR1 DFQATT and CDR2 SNEGSKA (reference sequence). V shed 3 bases and J shed 0 bases, with 18 bases lying between them. The CDR3 covers 17 residues. The CDR3 DNA sequence: TGCAGTGCTAGGTCCAGCGTGCCAGTTGGCTCCTACAATGAGCAGTTCTTC. As protein: CSARSSVPVGSYNEQFF.

The V call is TRBV7-6, the J call TRBJ2-3, with TRBD2 matching over 9 bases. Germline V gene lookup returns CDR1 SGHVS and CDR2 FNYEAQ. This CDR3 contains 15 residues. The V segment lost 7 bases and the J segment 4 bases; nucleotides outside the gene matches: 9. This CDR3 is CASTYLSGSADTQYF. The CDR3 nucleotides read TGTGCCAGCACCTACCTTAGCGGGAGCGCAGATACGCAGTATTTT.

The chain carries TRBV10-3 and TRBJ2-3; unclear D gene. Germline CDR1 ENHRY, CDR2 SYGVKD. The CDR3 has 15 residues. V lost 3 bases, J lost 0 bases, and 10 bases lay in between. CDR3 sequence: CAISDFVASTDTQYF. CDR3 sequence (DNA): TGTGCCATCAGTGATTTCGTGGCTAGCACAGATACGCAGTATTTT.

This clonotype was observed a few times. This rearrangement joins TRBV5-6 to TRBJ2-5; D perhaps matches TRBD1 (7 bases). From germline, CDR1 is SGHDT and CDR2 YYEEEE. This CDR3 is built from 19 residues. The V and J ends lost 1 base and 2 bases respectively, with 24 bases between them. The CDR3 loop reads CASSLTLSGGGARQETQYF. The CDR3 DNA follows: TGTGCCAGCAGCTTGACGTTGAGTGGAGGGGGCGCGCGGCAAGAGACCCAGTACTTC.